This paragraph reports one T cell receptor (beta chain). The data were obtained in a study of control samples from healthy donors and cancer patients. This table comes from immunoSEQ multiplex PCR, and its TCRdb copy is limited to in-frame clones, with some not included. Of approximately 100,000 clones in the sample, approximately 90% were seen once. The germline CDR1 and CDR2 sequences are LGHDT and YNNKEL (reference sequence). The CDR3 runs 15 residues. The junction had 3 bases not matched to a gene; V was cut back by 3 bases and J by 0 bases. V gene TRBV3-1 (or the pseudogene TRBV3-2) combines with J gene TRBJ2-3; 7 nucleotides line up with TRBD2. The sequencing sample was made of blood. This TCR was sampled from a human donor in good health. The donor label of this sample is uncertain. The CDR3 spells CASSQGGGSTDTQYF. The CDR3 coding sequence is TGTGCCAGCAGCCAGGGCGGGGGAAGCACAGATACGCAGTATTTT.